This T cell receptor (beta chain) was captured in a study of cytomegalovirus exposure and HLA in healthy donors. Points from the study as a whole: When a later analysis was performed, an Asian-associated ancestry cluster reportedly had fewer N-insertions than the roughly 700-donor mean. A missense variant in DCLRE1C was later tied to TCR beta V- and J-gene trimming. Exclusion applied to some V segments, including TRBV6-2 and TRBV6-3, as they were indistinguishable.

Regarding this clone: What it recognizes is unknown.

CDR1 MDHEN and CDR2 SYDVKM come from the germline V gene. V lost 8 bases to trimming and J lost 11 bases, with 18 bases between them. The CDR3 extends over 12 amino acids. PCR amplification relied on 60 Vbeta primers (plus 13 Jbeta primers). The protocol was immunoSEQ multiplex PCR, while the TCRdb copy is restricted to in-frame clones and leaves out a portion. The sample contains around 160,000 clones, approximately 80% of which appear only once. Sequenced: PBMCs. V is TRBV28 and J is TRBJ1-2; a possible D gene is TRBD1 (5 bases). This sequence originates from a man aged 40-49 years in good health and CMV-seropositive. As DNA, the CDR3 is TGTGCCAGCCGAGCCGAAAACAGGCCGTACACCTTC. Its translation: CASRAENRPYTF.